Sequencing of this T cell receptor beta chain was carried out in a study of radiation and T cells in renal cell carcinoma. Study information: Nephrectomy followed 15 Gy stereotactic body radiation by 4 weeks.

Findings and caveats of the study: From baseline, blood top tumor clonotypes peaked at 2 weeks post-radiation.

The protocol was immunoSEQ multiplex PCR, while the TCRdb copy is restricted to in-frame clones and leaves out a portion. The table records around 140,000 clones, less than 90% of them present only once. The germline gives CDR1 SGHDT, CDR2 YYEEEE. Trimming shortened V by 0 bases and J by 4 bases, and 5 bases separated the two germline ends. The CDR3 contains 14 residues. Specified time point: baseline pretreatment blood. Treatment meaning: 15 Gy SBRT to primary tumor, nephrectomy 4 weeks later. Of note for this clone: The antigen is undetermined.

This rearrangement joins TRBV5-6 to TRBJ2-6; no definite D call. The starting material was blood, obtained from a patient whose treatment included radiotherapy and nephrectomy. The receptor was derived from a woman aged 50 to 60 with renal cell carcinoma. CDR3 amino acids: CASSLVRGANVLTF. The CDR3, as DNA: TGTGCCAGCAGCTTGGTGCGCGGGGCCAACGTCCTGACTTTC. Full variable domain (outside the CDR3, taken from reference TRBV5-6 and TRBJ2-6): DAGVTQSPTHLIKTRGQQVTLRCSPKSGHDTVSWYQQALGQGPQFIFQYYEEEERQRGNFPDRFSGHQFPNYSSELNVNALLLGDSALYLCASSLVRGANVLTFGAGSRLTVL.